This T cell receptor beta chain was sequenced in a study of blood T cells in healthy people across ages. Study-level information: About one barcoded TCR beta cDNA was captured per two T cells. Study results and caveats: Estimates drawn from one million T cells were deemed to understate diversity. Among long-lived donors, naive CD4+ cells were more numerous and diversity higher than in aged donors.

Per germline, CDR1 SNHLY and CDR2 FYNNEI. V was pared by 7 bases and J by 4 bases, with 17 bases between. This CDR3 is built from 15 residues. Together with a sample-barcoded 5' primer, a J-beta primer mix was included in a second PCR lasting roughly 6 to 12 cycles. One entry per CDR3 protein results from TCRdb running MiXCR on the 5' RACE reads. The repertoire holds 1.5 million to 2 million distinct CDR3 sequences, with just under 50% as singletons. A word on this clonotype: What it binds is not known.

This sequence was found in a woman between 40 and 50 years old in good health. The rearrangement links TRBV2 to TRBJ2-1; weak D call: TRBD2 (5 bases). Sequenced material: blood. CDR3 in amino acids: CASTGEREGYNEQFF. The CDR3 DNA reads TGTGCCAGCACTGGGGAGAGGGAAGGGTACAATGAGCAGTTCTTC.